A single sample is the source of the 17 T cell receptor beta chains below, sequenced in a study of CD8 T cells in ankylosing spondylitis. Study conclusions and caveats: The study identified a TCR beta motif of several highly homologous variants that appeared characteristic of ankylosing spondylitis blood.

Antigens of these TCRs are unknown. TCRdb redid the calling of the 5' RACE reads with MiXCR, one entry per CDR3 protein. In the table there are more than 300,000 distinct CDR3 sequences, 8% of which are singletons. The source material was blood, either unsorted or a sorted T cell fraction (not recorded which). The receptor set was obtained from a male donor with ankylosing spondylitis.

This clonotype occurred many times. This chain joins TRBV29-1 and TRBJ1-2; the D gene is possibly TRBD1 (5 bases). V was shortened by 6 bases and J by 4 bases, with 15 bases between the two germline ends. In germline, CDR1 is SQVTM, CDR2 ANQGSEA. The CDR3 spans 13 residues. In DNA, the CDR3 is TGCAGCGTGCCGGGGGTGGCGGCCTATGGCTACACCTTC. Translated: CSVPGVAAYGYTF.

This clonotype was recorded many times. The chain has TRBV20-1 and TRBJ2-6; 12 positions agree with TRBD2. The trim removed 1 base at V and 0 bases at J, leaving 4 bases unmatched. The CDR3 is 18 amino acids. Germline V gene lookup returns CDR1 DFQATT and CDR2 SNEGSKA (reference sequence). The DNA for the CDR3 is TGCAGTGCTAGAGCCCCGGGACTAGCGGGCTCTGGGGCCAACGTCCTGACTTTC. Protein: CSARAPGLAGSGANVLTF.

The rearrangement joins TRBV18 to TRBJ2-5; D remains ambiguous. This CDR3 contains 11 residues. Germline V gene data show CDR1 as KGHSH and CDR2 as LQKENI. Trimming shortened V by 2 bases and J by 5 bases, and 3 bases separated the two germline ends. The CDR3 loop reads CASSPAETQYF. DNA for the CDR3: TGTGCCAGCTCACCAGCCGAGACCCAGTACTTC.

This rearrangement joins TRBV20-1 to TRBJ1-5, with D unclear. Trimming left V 1 base short and J 0 bases short, with 7 bases between. Germline CDR1 and CDR2: DFQATT and SNEGSKA (reference sequence). The CDR3 has 14 residues. CDR3 residues: CSARGLNSNQPQHF. The DNA of the CDR3 is TGCAGTGCTAGAGGACTTAATAGCAATCAGCCCCAGCATTTT.

The chain recombines TRBV6-5 with TRBJ2-1; 10 bases map to TRBD1. There are 18 residues in the CDR3. Germline assignment: CDR1 MNHEY and CDR2 SVGAGI. V trimming: 2 bases; J trimming: 0 bases; junction bases outside the gene matches: 7. The CDR3: CASSYETGGLGSYNEQFF. The CDR3 DNA reads as TGTGCCAGCAGTTACGAGACAGGGGGCTTAGGCTCCTACAATGAGCAGTTCTTC.

This clonotype has at least ten counts. The chain is built from TRBV12-3 or TRBV12-4 and TRBJ2-7; 12 bases map to TRBD2. V lost 6 bases, J lost 2 bases, and 5 bases stayed unmatched. The CDR3 has 15 residues. DNA of the CDR3: TGTGCCAGCAGCAAGACTAGCGGGAGTCCCTACGAGCAGTACTTC. This sequence encodes CASSKTSGSPYEQYF.

The CDR3, as DNA: TGTGCCAGCAGCCATAGAGGGGGCCCCCAGCATTTT. Protein: CASSHRGGPQHF. The gene calls are TRBV7-2 and TRBJ1-5, with 7 bases lining up with TRBD1. J was trimmed by 10 bases and V by 5 bases; bases with no gene match: 5. CDR3 size: 12 residues. The V gene's germline CDR1 is SGHTA and CDR2 FQGNSA.

This clonotype was found a few times. The chain recombines TRBV4-2 with TRBJ2-1, with D tentatively TRBD2 (6 bases). This CDR3 has 17 residues. Trimming stripped 4 bases from V and 1 base from J, with 17 bases between. Per germline, CDR1 LGHNA and CDR2 YNFKEQ. CDR3 loop: CASSLIPSVASYNEQFF. The CDR3 bases are TGTGCCAGCAGCCTAATTCCTAGCGTGGCATCCTACAATGAGCAGTTCTTC.

This clonotype was counted a few times. The chain recombines TRBV20-1 with TRBJ2-7; possibly TRBD1 or TRBD2 for D (6 bases each). The V and J ends lost 4 bases and 5 bases respectively, with 12 bases between them. The CDR3 has 12 amino acids. Looked up from germline, CDR1 is DFQATT and CDR2 is SNEGSKA (reference sequence). The CDR3 DNA is TGCAGTGCTACCAGGGGCGGGGACGAGCAGTACTTC. Protein sequence: CSATRGGDEQYF.

The chain couples TRBV6-5 to TRBJ2-1; D possibly uses TRBD1 or TRBD2 (5 bases each). The length of the CDR3 is 16 residues. Between the trimmed V and J ends, which lost 4 bases and 3 bases, there was a span of 16 bases. Germline V lookup: CDR1 MNHEY, CDR2 SVGAGI. CDR3 sequence reads: CASSSRGRQNYNEQFF. CDR3 DNA: TGTGCCAGCAGTTCTCGCGGGCGACAGAACTACAATGAGCAGTTCTTC.

The rearrangement links TRBV20-1 to TRBJ1-5, with D perhaps TRBD1 (6 bases). V was pared by 1 base and J by 5 bases, with 9 bases between. Germline V gene sequence: CDR1 DFQATT, CDR2 SNEGSKA (reference sequence). This CDR3 contains 13 residues. This CDR3 reads CSARGTVYQPQHF. The CDR3 DNA follows: TGCAGTGCTAGAGGGACAGTTTATCAGCCCCAGCATTTT.

The chain is built from TRBV20-1 and TRBJ2-1, with no clear D. Germline V lookup: CDR1 DFQATT, CDR2 SNEGSKA (reference sequence). Between the trimmed V and J ends, which lost 2 bases and 1 base, there was a span of 9 bases. The CDR3 covers 14 residues. The chain's CDR3 is CSARLPDSYNEQFF. The CDR3 region has the DNA TGCAGTGCTAGACTACCGGATTCCTACAATGAGCAGTTCTTC.

This clonotype came up a few times. The chain links TRBV6-1 to TRBJ2-1; 8 nucleotides agree with TRBD2. Germline CDR1 is MNHNS and CDR2 is SASEGT. The ends lost 2 bases at V and 2 bases at J; junction bases unmatched: 5. There are 16 residues in the CDR3. CDR3 region: CASSEFGGRPYNEQFF. CDR3 nucleotide sequence: TGTGCCAGCAGTGAATTCGGCGGGAGGCCCTACAATGAGCAGTTCTTC.

V gene TRBV28 combines with J gene TRBJ2-5, with 12 bases matching TRBD2. CDR3 size: 18 residues. V shed 6 bases, J shed 1 base, and the junction held 12 bases outside the gene matches. The V gene's germline CDR1 is MDHEN and CDR2 SYDVKM. DNA for the CDR3: TGTGCCAGCAGGGGTCTAGCGGGAGGGCCGTATATCCAAGAGACCCAGTACTTC. It codes for CASRGLAGGPYIQETQYF.

This clonotype was counted many times. CDR3 loop: CASTRPSSGNYEQYF. In DNA, the CDR3 is TGTGCCAGCACCCGCCCCTCTAGCGGTAACTACGAGCAGTACTTC. The rearrangement joins TRBV28 to TRBJ2-7; 7 bases are shared with TRBD2. CDR1 MDHEN and CDR2 SYDVKM come from the germline V gene. With 7 bases clipped from V and 3 bases from J, the junction kept 12 bases outside the gene matches. The CDR3 is 15 residues long.

Regarding this clonotype: With a much larger clone just one base away, this may be a read error. The J gene is TRBJ2-2, the V gene TRBV30; D is uncertain. This CDR3 has 13 amino acids. V gave up 0 bases and J gave up 6 bases, with 8 bases separating them. Germline CDR1 GTSNPN, CDR2 SVGIG (reference sequence). CDR3 nucleotides: TGTGCCTGGAGTGTAAATGGCGCCGGGGAGCTGTTTTTT. Its protein is CAWSVNGAGELFF.

This clonotype has more than one count but fewer than ten. V is TRBV6-5 and J is TRBJ1-2; D ambiguous. The germline V gene encodes CDR1 MNHEY and CDR2 SVGAGI. CDR3 size: 14 residues. V was cut by 1 base and J by 8 bases, with 14 bases left in between. The CDR3 here is CASSYLERAGGYTF. CDR3 nucleotides: TGTGCCAGCAGTTACTTAGAAAGGGCGGGAGGCTACACCTTC.